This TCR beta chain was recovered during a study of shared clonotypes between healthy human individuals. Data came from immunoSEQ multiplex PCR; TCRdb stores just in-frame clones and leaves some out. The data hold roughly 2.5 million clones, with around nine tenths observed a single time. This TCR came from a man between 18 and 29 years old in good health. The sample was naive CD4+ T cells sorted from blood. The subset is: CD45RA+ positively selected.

Here the CDR3 reads CASRAGTTVQRGPQHF. The CDR3 nucleotides are TGTGCCAGCAGAGCCGGGACAACCGTCCAACGCGGGCCCCAGCATTTT. The V gene is TRBV2, the J gene TRBJ1-5; D perhaps matches TRBD1 (6 bases). Germline V gives CDR1 SNHLY, CDR2 FYNNEI. Trimming left V 6 bases short and J 9 bases short, with 24 bases between. The CDR3 contains 16 residues.